This T cell receptor (beta chain) was obtained from a study of blood T cell repertoires in COVID-19. Study details: COVID-19 samples from acute and convalescent phases originated in the United States, Italy and Spain. The cDNA or gDNA used as material had been derived from T cells, B-cell-depleted T cells, or PBMCs.

The germline gives CDR1 MNHEY, CDR2 SMNVEV (reference sequence). This CDR3 is 15 amino acids long. Trimming removed 5 bases from V and 6 bases from J, with 17 bases in between. TCRdb keeps only in-frame clones here, not all; method: immunoSEQ multiplex PCR. The sample records some 330,000 clones, around 87% being singletons. This receptor was identified in a woman between 50 and 59 years old with active or convalescent COVID-19. Sequencing used peripheral blood. V gene TRBV27 combines with J gene TRBJ1-5; possibly TRBD1 for D (6 bases). DNA for the CDR3: TGTGCCAGCAGTCCAAGCCGTGGGGGGGCTCAGCCCCAGCATTTT. This sequence encodes CASSPSRGGAQPQHF.